The source of this TCR beta chain is a study of vaccination effects on CD4 cells after COVID-19. CDR1 and CDR2 from the germline V gene are LGHNA and YSLEER. CDR3 length: 16 amino acids. V was pared by 2 bases and J by 4 bases, with 10 bases of the junction left unmatched. The ViraFEST assay expanded antigen-specific CD4+ T cells with viral peptide pools before sequencing. Following culture for approximately ten days, CD4+ T cells were isolated. Prior SARS-CoV-2 infection was absent in the vaccine recipients, as shown by negative nucleocapsid antibodies. Every well housed two million PBMC, which grew in culture alongside 9 to 10 IU/ml IL-2 and about 10 ug/ml peptides. Notes on this clone: What it binds is unknown.

TCRdb's copy holds only in-frame clones and misses some; the assay was immunoSEQ multiplex PCR. The table includes tens of thousands of clones, roughly 78% detected once. The gene calls are TRBV4-3 and TRBJ1-2; 7 nucleotides align to TRBD1. Specimen: CD4+ T cells from PBMCs cultured with HCoV-OC43 spike peptides, collected before COVID-19 vaccination. Subset reported: HCoV-OC43 spike overlapping peptide pool stimulation. This receptor was identified in a human donor who received a COVID-19 vaccine. The CDR3 nucleotides read TGCGCCAGCAGCCAACTCGTCTTGGGACAGTTCTATGGCTACACCTTC. It yields the protein CASSQLVLGQFYGYTF.